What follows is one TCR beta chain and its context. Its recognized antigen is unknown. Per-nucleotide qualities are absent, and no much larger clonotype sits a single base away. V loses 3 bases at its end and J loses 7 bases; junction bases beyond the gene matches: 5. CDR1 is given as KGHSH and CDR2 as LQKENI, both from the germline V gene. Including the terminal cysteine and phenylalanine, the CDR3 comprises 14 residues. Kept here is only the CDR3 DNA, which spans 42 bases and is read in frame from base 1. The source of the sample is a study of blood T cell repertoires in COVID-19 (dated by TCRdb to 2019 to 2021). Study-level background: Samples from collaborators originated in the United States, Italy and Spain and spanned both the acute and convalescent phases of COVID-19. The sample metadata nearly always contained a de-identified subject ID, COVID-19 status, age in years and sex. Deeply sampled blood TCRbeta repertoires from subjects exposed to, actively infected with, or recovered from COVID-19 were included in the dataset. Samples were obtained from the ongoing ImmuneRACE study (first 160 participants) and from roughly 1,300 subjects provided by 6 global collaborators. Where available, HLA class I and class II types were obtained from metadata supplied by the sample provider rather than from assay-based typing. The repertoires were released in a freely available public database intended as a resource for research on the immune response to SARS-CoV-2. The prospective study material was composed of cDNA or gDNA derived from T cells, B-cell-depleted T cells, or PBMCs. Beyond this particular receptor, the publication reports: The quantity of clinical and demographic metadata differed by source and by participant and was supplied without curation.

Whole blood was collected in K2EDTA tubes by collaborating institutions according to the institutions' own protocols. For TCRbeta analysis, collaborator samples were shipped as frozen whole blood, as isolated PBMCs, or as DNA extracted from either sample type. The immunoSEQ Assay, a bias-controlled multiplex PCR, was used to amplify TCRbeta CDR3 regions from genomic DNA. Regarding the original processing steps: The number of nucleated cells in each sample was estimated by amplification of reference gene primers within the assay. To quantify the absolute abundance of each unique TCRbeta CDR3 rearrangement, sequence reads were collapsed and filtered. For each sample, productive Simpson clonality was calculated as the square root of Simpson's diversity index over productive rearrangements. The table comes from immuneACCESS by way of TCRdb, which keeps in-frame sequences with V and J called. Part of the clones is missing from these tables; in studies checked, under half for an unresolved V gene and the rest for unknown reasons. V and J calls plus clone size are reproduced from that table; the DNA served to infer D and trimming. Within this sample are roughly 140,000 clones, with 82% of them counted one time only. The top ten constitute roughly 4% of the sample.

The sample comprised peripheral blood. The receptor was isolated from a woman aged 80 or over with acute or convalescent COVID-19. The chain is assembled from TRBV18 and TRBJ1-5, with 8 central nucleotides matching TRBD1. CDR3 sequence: CASSPGDRSQPQHF. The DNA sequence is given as TGTGCCAGCTCACCGGGGGACAGGAGCCAGCCCCAGCATTTT. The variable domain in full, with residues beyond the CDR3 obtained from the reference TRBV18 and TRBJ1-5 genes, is NAGVMQNPRHLVRRRGQEARLRCSPMKGHSHVYWYRQLPEEGLKFMVYLQKENIIDESGMPKERFSAEFPKEGPSILRIQQVVRGDSAAYFCASSPGDRSQPQHFGDGTRLSIL.